One sample yielded the 13 T cell receptor beta chains listed below, sequenced in a study of shared clonotypes between healthy human individuals. The repertoire was sequenced with immunoSEQ multiplex PCR; TCRdb's copy has only in-frame clones and lacks some. The sample holds 2 million to 2.5 million clones; 90% to 96% are singletons and the top ten take roughly 0.13%. The sequencing sample was made of naive CD4+ T cells sorted from blood. Subset: CD45RA+ positively selected. Source of these receptors: a man aged 18 to 29 in good health.

V gene TRBV4-3 combines with J gene TRBJ2-2; 7 bases line up with TRBD1. The ends lost 4 bases at V and 3 bases at J; junction bases unmatched: 5. Germline CDR1 reads LGHNA; CDR2 reads YSLEER. This CDR3 is 15 amino acids long. The CDR3 sequence: CASSRTGQDTGELFF. CDR3 nucleotides: TGCGCCAGCAGCCGTACTGGACAGGACACCGGGGAGCTGTTTTTT.

The chain recombines TRBV29-1 with TRBJ2-2, with a possible D match to TRBD1 (6 bases). Germline-derived CDR1 and CDR2 are SQVTM and ANQGSEA. CDR3 length equals 14 residues. The V end lost 5 bases, the J end lost 6 bases, and 16 bases lay between the germline ends. The CDR3 protein is CSVRTGSGAGELFF. CDR3 DNA sequence: TGCAGCGTTAGAACAGGGTCCGGGGCCGGGGAGCTGTTTTTT.

This chain links TRBV5-4 with TRBJ2-5; perhaps TRBD1 as D (6 bases). CDR1 and CDR2 (germline): SGHNT, YYREEE (reference sequence). V lost 3 bases to trimming and J lost 4 bases, with 13 bases between them. The CDR3 is 14 amino acids. The CDR3 sequence: CASSSPQGVETQYF. The CDR3 DNA is TGTGCCAGCAGCTCTCCACAGGGTGTAGAGACCCAGTACTTC.

This chain joins TRBV28 and TRBJ1-2; no reliable D call. CDR1 and CDR2 from the germline V gene are MDHEN and SYDVKM. The length of the CDR3 is 13 residues. The germline V and J ends were trimmed by 3 bases and 2 bases, with 7 bases remaining between them. CDR3 sequence reads: CASSFTENYGYTF. The CDR3 DNA reads as TGTGCCAGCAGTTTTACAGAAAACTATGGCTACACCTTC.

The chain is built from TRBV10-3 and TRBJ2-7, with TRBD1 identical over 8 bases. The length of the CDR3 is 14 residues. V lost 8 bases and J lost 3; bases outside the gene matches: 9. Germline CDR1 and CDR2: ENHRY and SYGVKD. The CDR3 nucleotides read TGTGCCATCGCGTCCGGACAGGGAGGCTACGAGCAGTACTTC. Translation gives CAIASGQGGYEQYF.

This chain connects TRBV5-6 to TRBJ2-7, with a tentative D call TRBD2 (5 bases). CDR3 size: 18 residues. With 0 bases removed from V and 0 bases from J, the gap between germline ends came to 19 bases. CDR1 SGHDT and CDR2 YYEEEE come from the germline V gene. CDR3 residues: CASSLGAAGYSNSYEQYF. For the CDR3, the DNA is TGTGCCAGCAGCTTGGGGGCCGCGGGCTATTCTAACTCCTACGAGCAGTACTTC.

The V and J genes are TRBV9 and TRBJ2-3, with TRBD2 matching 13 bases. Germline V gene sequence: CDR1 SGDLS, CDR2 YYNGEE. V dropped 4 bases and J dropped 2; count of bases not matched to a gene: 7. The CDR3 is 17 residues long. CDR3 DNA sequence: TGTGCCAGCAGCCGAGGGGGACTAGCGGGATACACAGATACGCAGTATTTT. Encoded protein: CASSRGGLAGYTDTQYF.

This clone has only one observation. The V and J genes are TRBV18 and TRBJ2-1; no clear D. Deletions cut 4 bases from V and 5 bases from J, with 15 bases between. The CDR3 contains 15 residues. The germline CDR1 and CDR2 sequences are KGHSH and LQKENI. The CDR3, as DNA: TGTGCCAGCTCACACAAGGGTGATCGGGACAATGAGCAGTTCTTC. This sequence encodes CASSHKGDRDNEQFF.

The chain combines TRBV5-1 with TRBJ1-2; possible D gene TRBD1, 5 bases. CDR1 is SGHRS and CDR2 is YFSETQ in the germline V gene. The CDR3 is made up of 13 amino acids. V shed 4 bases and J shed 4 bases, with 11 bases lying between them. The CDR3 region is CASSVGRSYGYTF. DNA of the CDR3: TGCGCCAGCAGCGTGGGACGGAGCTATGGCTACACCTTC.

The chain's CDR3 is CASSQDFAGPYEQYF. The CDR3 region has the DNA TGCGCCAGCAGCCAAGACTTTGCAGGGCCCTACGAGCAGTACTTC. The V gene is TRBV4-3, the J gene TRBJ2-7, with D possibly matching TRBD1 (5 bases). The CDR3 sequence is 15 residues long. CDR1 and CDR2 from the germline V gene are LGHNA and YSLEER. The V end was cut by 0 bases, the J end by 2 bases, with 11 bases between.

This chain links TRBV9 with TRBJ2-1; TRBD2 aligns across 8 bases. Trimming at V came to 2 bases and at J to 6 bases, leaving 7 bases not matched to a gene. From germline, CDR1 is SGDLS and CDR2 YYNGEE. This CDR3 has 15 residues. The CDR3: CASSVLLSGANEQFF. The DNA for the CDR3 is TGTGCCAGCAGCGTCCTGCTTAGCGGGGCCAATGAGCAGTTCTTC.

This clone was seen once. Other DNA sequences in the same sample also yield this CDR3. V is TRBV5-1 and J is TRBJ2-5; 8 nucleotides align to TRBD1. The germline gives CDR1 SGHRS, CDR2 YFSETQ. The V gene end was trimmed by 3 bases and the J gene end by 4 bases; junction bases not matched to a gene: 5. CDR3 length equals 14 residues. Here the CDR3 DNA reads TGCGCCAGCAGCTCCACAGGGGGACCAGAGACCCAGTACTTC. Its protein is CASSSTGGPETQYF.

This clone appeared a few times. The rearrangement links TRBV19 to TRBJ1-5; possible D gene TRBD1, 5 bases. The CDR3 is 13 amino acids. The V gene's germline CDR1 is LNHDA and CDR2 SQIVND (reference sequence). Trimming pared 7 bases from V and 7 bases from J, leaving 14 bases between. CDR3 sequence: CASMSGQGQPQHF. CDR3 bases: TGTGCCAGTATGTCTGGACAAGGGCAGCCCCAGCATTTT.